The 4 T cell receptor beta chains reported below all come from one sample, sequenced in a study of shared clonotypes between healthy human individuals (dated by TCRdb to the early 2020s). CD8 naive samples were obtained by positive selection for CCR7 among CD45RO-negative cells, yielding a CD45RA+CCR7+ population from which TemRA cells were excluded. Preparation of the library involved the immunoSEQ multiplex PCR assay. TCRdb took over this immuneACCESS table, retaining in-frame rearrangements with V and J assigned. Such tables are incomplete; in checked studies, under half of the missing clones stem from an unresolved V gene, and the remainder is unexplained. This sample gives around 610,000 clones in total; roughly 95% of them show up just once. 0.11% of the sample lies in the top ten. Source material: naive CD8+ T cells sorted from blood. This specimen's cell subset or site label, per the study, means: CD45RA+CCR7+. The receptors here all came from a woman aged 25 to 39 in good health.

The CDR3 loop is CASSLGDGRYGYTF. CDR3 DNA sequence: TGTGCCAGCAGCTTAGGGGACGGACGATATGGCTACACCTTC. This chain uses TRBV7-9 with TRBJ1-2, with D possibly matching TRBD1 (5 bases). The CDR3 length is 14 residues. V was cut by 1 base and J by 5 bases, with 11 bases left in between. Per the germline V gene, CDR1 is SEHNR and CDR2 is FQNEAQ (reference sequence).

This sequence joins TRBV27 and TRBJ1-5; D is uncertain. V lost 4 bases to trimming and J lost 3 bases, with 7 bases between them. The CDR3 runs 13 residues. Germline V gives CDR1 MNHEY, CDR2 SMNVEV (reference sequence). The CDR3 DNA reads as TGTGCCAGCAGTTATAGCTTCAATCAGCCCCAGCATTTT. Translating gives CASSYSFNQPQHF.

The genes are TRBV2 and TRBJ2-1; 7 nucleotides line up with TRBD2. The germline gives CDR1 SNHLY, CDR2 FYNNEI. V was pared by 8 bases and J by 0 bases, with 1 base of the junction left unmatched. This CDR3 has 13 amino acids. Here the CDR3 DNA reads TGTGCCAGCTCGGGAGGCTCCTACAATGAGCAGTTCTTC. This gives the protein CASSGGSYNEQFF. Combining the CDR3 with reference TRBV2 and TRBJ2-1 gives the whole variable domain EPEVTQTPSHQVTQMGQEVILRCVPISNHLYFYWYRQILGQKVEFLVSFYNNEISEKSEIFDDQFSVERPDGSNFTLKIRSTKLEDSAMYFCASSGGSYNEQFFGPGTRLTVL.

As concerns this clone: Additional DNA sequences in this sample encode the identical CDR3. This CDR3 reads CASSLSLGTVSYEQYF. The DNA of the CDR3 is TGTGCCAGCAGTTTATCGCTTGGGACAGTCTCCTACGAGCAGTACTTC. The chain carries TRBV27 and TRBJ2-7, with TRBD1 matching over 7 bases. This CDR3 spans 16 amino acids. J lost 0 bases, V lost 0 bases, and 5 bases had no gene match. Germline V CDR1 and CDR2: MNHEY, SMNVEV (reference sequence).